Listed below are T cell receptor beta chains from one sample, sequenced in a study of cytomegalovirus exposure and HLA in healthy donors. Sequenced by immunoSEQ multiplex PCR; TCRdb stores in-frame clones only, minus some. The sample has roughly 68,000 clones; about 66% are singletons. The sequencing sample was made of PBMCs. These receptors were obtained from a man in his forties in good health and CMV-seropositive. Both conserved end residues are part of each CDR3. The order of the fields is clone size, CDR3 length, V gene, J gene, CDR3 protein. Size is stated for part of the rows, as once, few or many counts, or as a class when the clone is expanded.

.	16	TRBV4-2	.	CASSQGGRDILYEQYF
.	15	TRBV5-1	TRBJ2-2	CASTLRQGDTGELFF
once	17	TRBV2	TRBJ1-2	CASSESSGQGALEGYTF
.	13	TRBV25-1	TRBJ2-2	CASSLTGNGELFF
.	11	TRBV28	TRBJ1-2	CATRQIYGYTF
many	16	TRBV4-3	TRBJ2-3	CASSQDTGDRTDTQYF
.	14	TRBV23-1	TRBJ1-6	CAGGDRVYNSPLHF
.	15	TRBV4-3	TRBJ2-5	CASSQVNRGEETQYF
.	18	TRBV29-1	TRBJ1-4	CSGPHRGPTTGTGEKLFF
.	16	TRBV5-1	TRBJ1-1	CASSLAQGNMNTEAFF
.	14	TRBV30	TRBJ2-7	CAWGTGQGSYEQYF
.	15	TRBV6-4	TRBJ2-5	CASSEPARDQETQYF
.	15	TRBV7-9	TRBJ1-2	CASSPSRQGRYGYTF
once	12	TRBV27	TRBJ2-7	CASSRTGFEQYF
few	14	TRBV7-9	TRBJ1-6	CASSLLQGASPLHF
once	15	TRBV10-3	TRBJ2-1	CAISEDGGSLVEQFF
.	14	TRBV19	TRBJ1-6	CASSMEGAYSPLHF